The 11 T cell receptor beta chains given below trace back to one sample, sequenced in a study of blood T cells in healthy people across ages. The authors ran a second PCR of about 6 to 11 cycles using a sample-barcoded 5' primer and a J-beta primer mix. MiXCR, applied by TCRdb to the 5' RACE reads, yields one record per CDR3 protein. The data hold over a million distinct CDR3 sequences, with under 55% observed a single time. The sequenced material came from blood. The receptors come from a woman between 18 and 29 years old in good health.

The rearrangement uses TRBV28 and TRBJ2-6; 8 bases align to TRBD2. Germline CDR1 MDHEN, CDR2 SYDVKM. The CDR3 runs to 17 residues. V lost 3 bases, J lost 0 bases, and 4 bases stayed unmatched. The CDR3 loop reads CASSFDLAGSGANVLTF. CDR3 DNA: TGTGCCAGCAGTTTTGATCTAGCGGGCTCTGGGGCCAACGTCCTGACTTTC.

This clonotype was counted between two and nine times. The genes are TRBV7-8 and TRBJ2-5; possible D gene TRBD1, 5 bases. The length of the CDR3 is 15 residues. Germline CDR1 SGHVS, CDR2 FQNEAQ. V was clipped by 6 bases and J by 11 bases, with 25 bases between them. CDR3 sequence: CASSPRYRSYNEQYF. In nucleotides, the CDR3 is TGTGCCAGCAGTCCTCGATACAGGAGTTACAATGAGCAGTACTTC.

The V and J genes are TRBV10-1 and TRBJ2-7, with D tentatively TRBD1 or TRBD2 (6 bases each). The DNA end favors TRBJ2-5, so the J call may be wrong. This CDR3 spans 14 amino acids. In germline, CDR1 is WNHNN, CDR2 SYGVQD (reference sequence). CDR3 sequence: CASSPEQGGETQYF. The CDR3 region has the DNA TGCGCCAGCAGTCCGGAACAGGGAGGAGAGACCCAGTACTTC.

The rearrangement joins TRBV12-3 or TRBV12-4 to TRBJ2-3, with D possibly TRBD1 on 6 matching bases. The V gene lost 11 bases and the J gene lost 1 base, with 13 bases spanning the gap. The CDR3 is made up of 13 amino acids. The CDR3 sequence is CAASRGRTDTQYF. The CDR3 DNA sequence: TGTGCCGCTTCCAGGGGCCGCACAGATACGCAGTATTTT.

This clonotype came up a few times. The chain carries TRBV10-2 and TRBJ2-5; D unresolved. Germline-derived CDR1 and CDR2 are WSHSY and SAAADI. V was clipped by 2 bases and J by 8 bases, with 9 bases between them. CDR3 length: 12 residues. CDR3 loop: CASSERTLTQYF. The CDR3 DNA is TGCGCCAGCAGTGAGCGGACCCTCACCCAGTACTTC.

This clonotype was detected only a few times. The chain combines TRBV20-1 with TRBJ2-7, with 13 bases lining up with TRBD2. The CDR3 extends over 14 amino acids. Germline V gene lookup returns CDR1 DFQATT and CDR2 SNEGSKA (reference sequence). The J segment lost 4 bases and the V segment lost 5 bases, leaving 5 bases of the junction unmatched. The CDR3, as DNA: TGCAGTGCTCCTTGGACTAGCGGGAGATACGAGCAGTACTTC. Translated, it gives CSAPWTSGRYEQYF.

This clonotype came up once. This chain uses TRBV5-1 with TRBJ2-1; 7 bases are a match to TRBD1. J lost 0 bases, V lost 4 bases, and 7 bases had no gene match. In germline, CDR1 is SGHRS, CDR2 YFSETQ. The CDR3 runs to 16 residues. CDR3 sequence (DNA): TGCGCCAGCAGCCCCCGACCAGGGGGCTCCTACAATGAGCAGTTCTTC. Translated: CASSPRPGGSYNEQFF.

The chain combines TRBV5-1 with TRBJ2-3, with 10 bases that match TRBD2. The germline V gene has CDR1 SGHRS and CDR2 YFSETQ. This CDR3 is 16 amino acids long. V shed 7 bases, J shed 6 bases, and the junction held 14 bases outside the gene matches. In DNA form, the CDR3 reads TGCGCCAGCTCCCCGGCGGTAGCGGGAGGTGCTGATACGCAGTATTTT. Translating it yields CASSPAVAGGADTQYF.

This clonotype was counted only a few times. The chain links TRBV13 to TRBJ1-2; D not certain. The CDR3 has 14 residues. CDR1 PRHDT and CDR2 FYEKMQ come from the germline V gene (reference sequence). V lost 2 bases and J lost 4, with 11 bases in between. The CDR3 coding sequence is TGTGCCAGCAGCTTATTCGGGTCCCTCTATGGCTACACCTTC. Its translation is CASSLFGSLYGYTF.

The chain has TRBV10-3 and TRBJ2-7; D may be TRBD1 (6 bases). The J call is doubtful: the DNA matches TRBJ2-5 better. Germline values: CDR1 ENHRY, CDR2 SYGVKD. The CDR3 is 14 residues long. CDR3 sequence (DNA): TGTGCCATCAGTGGACAGGCCGACCAAGAGACCCAGTACTTC. The encoded protein is CAISGQADQETQYF.

The chain joins TRBV29-1 to TRBJ1-2; D may be TRBD1 (5 bases). V lost 3 bases, J lost 5 bases, and 10 bases lay in between. This CDR3 contains 12 residues. CDR1 is SQVTM and CDR2 is ANQGSEA in the germline V gene. The CDR3 protein is CSVDREDYGYTF. The CDR3 region has the DNA TGCAGCGTTGACAGGGAGGATTATGGCTACACCTTC.